One and the same sample provided the 18 T cell receptor beta chains below, sequenced in a study of T cells in localized non-small cell lung cancer. Data came from immunoSEQ multiplex PCR; TCRdb stores just in-frame clones and leaves some out. Altogether some 25,000 clones are present, 92% being singletons, with the ten largest covering around 15%. This specimen consisted of peripheral blood, obtained before any cancer treatment. All receptors come from a man aged 35 to 69 with stage III squamous cell lung carcinoma.

This chain joins TRBV7-3 and TRBJ1-2; D call uncertain. The V gene lost 4 bases and the J gene lost 3 bases, with 12 bases spanning the gap. The CDR3 loop spans 14 amino acids. Germline-derived CDR1 and CDR2 are SGHTA and FQGTGA. Here the CDR3 reads CASSSATNDYGYTF. The DNA of the CDR3 is TGTGCCAGCAGCTCCGCTACGAATGACTATGGCTACACCTTC.

V gene TRBV28 combines with J gene TRBJ1-2; D not certain. The CDR3 loop spans 13 amino acids. The V and J ends lost 5 bases and 4 bases respectively, with 11 bases between them. The V gene's germline CDR1 is MDHEN and CDR2 SYDVKM. The CDR3 sequence: CASSTLGLYGYTF. The CDR3 DNA is TGTGCCAGCAGTACCCTCGGGCTCTATGGCTACACCTTC.

The V call is TRBV27, the J call TRBJ2-7, with unresolved D. The CDR3 has 14 residues. Germline CDR1 MNHEY, CDR2 SMNVEV (reference sequence). The V gene lost 2 bases and the J gene lost 4 bases, with 12 bases spanning the gap. CDR3 DNA sequence: TGTGCCAGCAGTTTAACCCGGTTCGGGTACGAGCAGTACTTC. Residues: CASSLTRFGYEQYF.

This chain uses TRBV5-1 with TRBJ1-4; D unclear. The V gene lost 0 bases and the J gene lost 7 bases, with 10 bases spanning the gap. The CDR3 extends over 14 amino acids. Germline V gives CDR1 SGHRS, CDR2 YFSETQ. CDR3 residues: CASSLGGLSEKLFF. The CDR3 DNA reads as TGCGCCAGCAGCTTGGGGGGTTTGAGTGAAAAACTGTTTTTT.

The genes are TRBV18 and TRBJ1-5; TRBD1 matches at 9 bases. Germline V gene sequence: CDR1 KGHSH, CDR2 LQKENI. The CDR3 totals 15 residues. The V and J ends lost 6 bases and 2 bases, in that order; junction bases with no gene match: 5. Written as DNA, the CDR3 is TGTGCCAGCTCGCAACAGGGGGCCGGCAATCAGCCCCAGCATTTT. Amino acid sequence: CASSQQGAGNQPQHF.

Here the CDR3 reads CASSLTRGASTDTQYF. CDR3 DNA: TGTGCCAGCAGCCTCACCCGCGGGGCCAGCACAGATACGCAGTATTTT. V is TRBV14 and J is TRBJ2-3, with D perhaps matching TRBD2 (6 bases). The germline gives CDR1 SGHDN, CDR2 FVKESK. V was trimmed by 4 bases and J by 0 bases, leaving 14 bases between them. The CDR3 loop spans 16 amino acids.

This clone is termed medium-sized. The chain employs TRBV27 and TRBJ1-1; D is ambiguous. Germline CDR1 is MNHEY and CDR2 is SMNVEV (reference sequence). Trimming left V 4 bases short and J 1 base short, with 10 bases between. The CDR3 extends over 14 amino acids. The CDR3 is CASSWNRRNTEAFF. CDR3 in DNA: TGTGCCAGCAGTTGGAATAGGAGGAACACTGAAGCTTTCTTT.

The chain employs TRBV28 and TRBJ2-5; no definite D call. Trimming took off 4 bases at V and 3 bases at J, with 12 bases between the two ends. The CDR3 covers 14 residues. Germline lookup yields CDR1 MDHEN and CDR2 SYDVKM. CDR3 nucleotide sequence: TGTGCCAGCAGTTCCCTCGACTCGGAAGAGACCCAGTACTTC. This gives the protein CASSSLDSEETQYF.

The V gene is TRBV7-3, the J gene TRBJ2-3; 9 bases are a match to TRBD2. Per germline, CDR1 SGHTA and CDR2 FQGTGA. Germline trimming cut 0 bases from V and 4 bases from J; bases unmatched to any gene: 5. The CDR3 loop spans 16 amino acids. This CDR3 reads CASSLTVERGADTQYF. The DNA for the CDR3 is TGTGCCAGCAGCTTAACCGTAGAGCGGGGGGCAGATACGCAGTATTTT.

The CDR3 coding sequence is TGTGCCAGCAGCCCAACTAGCGGGGCCTCCTACGAGCAGTACTTC. This codes for CASSPTSGASYEQYF. The V call is TRBV5-4, the J call TRBJ2-7, with TRBD2 matching over 10 bases. V was pared by 4 bases and J by 0 bases, with 4 bases of the junction left unmatched. This CDR3 is 15 amino acids long. CDR1 is SGHNT, CDR2 YYREEE, per germline (reference sequence).

The chain uses TRBV5-4 and TRBJ1-1, with 7 positions matching TRBD1. The CDR3 loop spans 14 amino acids. The germline V gene encodes CDR1 SGHNT and CDR2 YYREEE (reference sequence). Trimming took 4 bases from V and 1 from J; bases not matched to a gene: 4. The DNA of the CDR3 is TGTGCCAGCAGCAACAGGGGCCCGAACACTGAAGCTTTCTTT. Its translation: CASSNRGPNTEAFF. The full variable domain, rest sourced from reference TRBV5-4 and TRBJ1-1, is ETGVTQSPTHLIKTRGQQVTLRCSSQSGHNTVSWYQQALGQGPQFIFQYYREEENGRGNFPPRFSGLQFPNYSSELNVNALELDDSALYLCASSNRGPNTEAFFGQGTRLTVV.

This chain connects TRBV7-2 to TRBJ1-2; D gene uncertain. V was shortened by 5 bases and J by 7 bases, with 17 bases between the two germline ends. CDR3 size: 14 residues. Germline assignment: CDR1 SGHTA and CDR2 FQGNSA. CDR3 sequence: CASSPGVREAGYTF. CDR3 coding DNA: TGTGCCAGCAGCCCGGGAGTACGGGAGGCTGGCTACACCTTC. Full variable domain (rest looked up from reference TRBV7-2 and TRBJ1-2): GAGVSQSPSNKVTEKGKDVELRCDPISGHTALYWYRQSLGQGLEFLIYFQGNSAPDKSGLPSDRFSAERTGGSVSTLTIQRTQQEDSAVYLCASSPGVREAGYTFGSGTRLTVV.

This chain uses TRBV27 with TRBJ1-4; tentative D call: TRBD1 (6 bases). The V end was cut by 6 bases, the J end by 7 bases, with 15 bases between. The length of the CDR3 is 14 residues. The germline V gene has CDR1 MNHEY and CDR2 SMNVEV (reference sequence). CDR3 bases: TGTGCCAGCAGCTCCTTGAACAGGGCTGAAAAACTGTTTTTT. This gives the protein CASSSLNRAEKLFF.

The rearrangement links TRBV28 to TRBJ2-1, with D unresolved. The CDR3 extends over 14 amino acids. V was clipped by 3 bases and J by 3 bases, with 9 bases between them. From germline, CDR1 is MDHEN and CDR2 SYDVKM. CDR3 loop: CASSFVDRYNEQFF. CDR3 coding DNA: TGTGCCAGCAGTTTTGTGGATCGCTACAATGAGCAGTTCTTC.

This chain connects TRBV5-1 to TRBJ2-2, with D tentatively TRBD1 or TRBD2 (5 bases each). CDR3 length: 13 residues. Trimming removed 0 bases from V and 6 bases from J, with 6 bases in between. Germline loops: CDR1 SGHRS, CDR2 YFSETQ. CDR3 nucleotide sequence: TGCGCCAGCAGCTTGGGGGACGCCGGGGAGCTGTTTTTT. Translating gives CASSLGDAGELFF. Variable domain in full (rest from reference TRBV5-1 and TRBJ2-2): KAGVTQTPRYLIKTRGQQVTLSCSPISGHRSVSWYQQTPGQGLQFLFEYFSETQRNKGNFPGRFSGRQFSNSRSEMNVSTLELGDSALYLCASSLGDAGELFFGEGSRLTVL.

This sequence joins TRBV5-1 and TRBJ2-7; no firm D call. This CDR3 comprises 13 residues. Germline CDR1 reads SGHRS; CDR2 reads YFSETQ. Trimming shortened V by 4 bases and J by 0 bases, and 8 bases separated the two germline ends. The CDR3 loop reads CASSKDVSYEQYF. CDR3 in DNA: TGCGCCAGCAGCAAGGACGTCTCCTACGAGCAGTACTTC.

The rearrangement joins TRBV4-3 to TRBJ1-5; 8 bases match TRBD1. CDR3 length: 15 residues. Germline CDR1 and CDR2: LGHNA and YSLEER. The V and J ends lost 3 bases and 7 bases, in that order; junction bases with no gene match: 8. The CDR3 DNA sequence: TGCGCCAGCAGCCATGGGGGGACAGGCGGGCAGCCCCAGCATTTT. This encodes CASSHGGTGGQPQHF.

In this sample, this clone turned up once. The chain combines TRBV7-3 with TRBJ1-1; TRBD1 might be the D (6 bases). Germline-derived CDR1 and CDR2 are SGHTA and FQGTGA. V was clipped by 0 bases and J by 6 bases, with 11 bases between them. The CDR3 covers 14 residues. CDR3 sequence: CASSLTSAGAEAFF. The CDR3 coding sequence is TGTGCCAGCAGCTTAACGTCGGCAGGGGCTGAAGCTTTCTTT.